This note documents a single T cell receptor beta chain sequence. The antigen remains undetermined. CDR1 and CDR2 from the germline V gene are MNHEY and SVGAGI. The V gene end was trimmed by 2 bases and the J gene end by 0 bases; junction bases not matched to a gene: 6. The CDR3 has 16 amino acids. The data stem from a study of cytotoxic CD8 clonotypes in ibrutinib-treated CLL. TCRdb's copy holds only in-frame clones and misses some; the assay was immunoSEQ multiplex PCR. This sample has roughly 110,000 clones, with approximately 58% found just once. Whole-study results and caveats: On treatment, the uncommon public clonotypes contracted or remained stable. Clonality climbed at ibrutinib response, then dropped toward baseline at progression.

Sequenced here: PBMCs, sampled after 24 months of ibrutinib treatment. V is TRBV6-5 and J is TRBJ2-7, with 8 bases identical to TRBD1. The receptor was isolated from a human donor with chronic lymphocytic leukemia. CDR3 amino acids: CASSYALQGVSYEQYF. In DNA form, the CDR3 reads TGTGCCAGCAGTTACGCTTTACAGGGGGTCTCCTACGAGCAGTACTTC.